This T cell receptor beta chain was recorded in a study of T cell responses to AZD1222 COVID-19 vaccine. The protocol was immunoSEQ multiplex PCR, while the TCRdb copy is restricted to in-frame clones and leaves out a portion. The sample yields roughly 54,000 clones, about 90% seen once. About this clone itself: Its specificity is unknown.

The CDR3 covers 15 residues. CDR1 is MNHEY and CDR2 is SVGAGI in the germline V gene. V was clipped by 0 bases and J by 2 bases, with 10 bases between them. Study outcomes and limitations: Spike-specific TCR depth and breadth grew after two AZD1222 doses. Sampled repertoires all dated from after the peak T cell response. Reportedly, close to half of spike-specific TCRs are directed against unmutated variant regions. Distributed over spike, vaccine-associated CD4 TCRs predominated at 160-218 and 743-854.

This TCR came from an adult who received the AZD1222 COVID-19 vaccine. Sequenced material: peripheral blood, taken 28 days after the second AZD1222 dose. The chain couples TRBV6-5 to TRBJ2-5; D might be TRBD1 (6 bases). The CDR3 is CASSYSGTRQETQYF. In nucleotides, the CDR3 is TGTGCCAGCAGTTACTCGGGGACAAGGCAAGAGACCCAGTACTTC.